Below, 23 T cell receptor beta chains from the same sample are listed, as sequenced in a study of early T cells in non-severe SARS-CoV-2 infection (dated by TCRdb to about 2021). Receptors were amplified or captured by 5' RACE. These reads were obtained on a NextSeq 500. The raw public data were reprocessed by TCRdb itself: fastp quality trimming at Q25, MiXCR clonotype calling, in-frame beta chains only. Here each entry gathers all rows of one CDR3 protein and keeps the most common genes and DNA. In this sample the table shows about 56,000 distinct CDR3 sequences, more than 9% of which occur a single time. The biggest ten clones account for 6.5% of the sample. Source material: whole blood. The origin of the receptors is an adult who was a healthcare worker with PCR-confirmed SARS-CoV-2 infection or an uninfected control (not recorded which).

This clonotype has a count of ten or more. The rearrangement uses TRBV5-4 and TRBJ2-2; no clear D gene. The CDR3 has 14 amino acids. The germline gives CDR1 SGHNT, CDR2 YYREEE (reference sequence). V lost 1 base and J 2 bases, leaving 6 bases between the germline ends. CDR3: CASSLNINTGELFF. CDR3 sequence (DNA): TGTGCCAGCAGCTTGAACATAAACACCGGGGAGCTGTTTTTT. The full variable domain, with the rest looked up from reference TRBV5-4 and TRBJ2-2, is ETGVTQSPTHLIKTRGQQVTLRCSSQSGHNTVSWYQQALGQGPQFIFQYYREEENGRGNFPPRFSGLQFPNYSSELNVNALELDDSALYLCASSLNINTGELFFGEGSRLTVL.

The table lists this clonotype with a few counts. V and J are TRBV7-2 and TRBJ2-5, with D possibly being TRBD2 (6 bases). This CDR3 has 17 amino acids. The germline V gene encodes CDR1 SGHTA and CDR2 FQGNSA. Trimming stripped 1 base from V and 4 bases from J, with 19 bases between. Written as DNA, the CDR3 is TGTGCCAGCAGCTTAGTGGGCCAGCGGGTGGCATCAGAGACCCAGTACTTC. It yields the protein CASSLVGQRVASETQYF.

The CDR3 loop is CASSKGQAYEKLFF. Here the CDR3 DNA reads TGTGCCAGCAGCAAGGGACAGGCCTATGAAAAACTGTTTTTT. The chain uses TRBV7-6 and TRBJ1-4, with TRBD1 identical over 8 bases. This CDR3 has 14 amino acids. Germline CDR1 SGHVS, CDR2 FNYEAQ. J lost 6 bases, V lost 5 bases, and 5 bases had no gene match.

This clonotype was picked up many times. This chain connects TRBV7-8 to TRBJ2-2; no clear D. Germline V gives CDR1 SGHVS, CDR2 FQNEAQ. The CDR3 runs 15 residues. Trimming stripped 1 base from V and 6 bases from J, with 12 bases between. This CDR3 reads CASSLEVFTAGELFF. The CDR3 coding sequence is TGTGCCAGCAGCTTAGAGGTTTTTACAGCCGGGGAGCTGTTTTTT.

The J gene is TRBJ1-2, the V gene TRBV4-3; 9 bases line up with TRBD1. Unmatched junction bases numbered 6, after V lost 3 bases and J lost 1 base. Germline assignment: CDR1 LGHNA and CDR2 YSLEER. This CDR3 has 16 amino acids. The CDR3 region is CASSQVGQGSNYGYTF. DNA for the CDR3: TGCGCCAGCAGCCAGGTGGGACAGGGAAGTAACTATGGCTACACCTTC.

This clonotype has more than one count but fewer than ten. This sequence joins TRBV20-1 and TRBJ2-3; perhaps TRBD2 as D (6 bases). V lost 4 bases and J 0 bases, leaving 8 bases between the germline ends. The germline V gene encodes CDR1 DFQATT and CDR2 SNEGSKA (reference sequence). The length of the CDR3 is 13 residues. CDR3 loop: CSATSGSTDTQYF. CDR3 nucleotide sequence: TGCAGTGCTACAAGCGGGAGCACAGATACGCAGTATTTT.

This clonotype was seen a handful of times. The chain couples TRBV7-2 to TRBJ2-1; 11 nucleotides align to TRBD1. With 7 bases clipped from V and 3 bases from J, the junction kept 2 bases outside the gene matches. CDR1 is SGHTA and CDR2 is FQGNSA in the germline V gene. The CDR3 has 14 amino acids. This CDR3 reads CASTGQGGYNEQFF. The DNA for the CDR3 is TGTGCCAGCACGGGACAGGGGGGCTACAATGAGCAGTTCTTC.

This clonotype was seen a few times. The chain uses TRBV20-1 and TRBJ2-7; perhaps TRBD1 as D (5 bases). The CDR3 runs to 14 residues. The V gene's germline CDR1 is DFQATT and CDR2 SNEGSKA (reference sequence). Trimming left V 3 bases short and J 1 base short, with 13 bases between. The CDR3: CSASTLRGSYEQYF. The CDR3 DNA follows: TGCAGTGCTAGCACCCTTAGGGGATCCTACGAGCAGTACTTC.

This clonotype was detected only a few times. The rearrangement joins TRBV11-2 to TRBJ2-1; weak D call: TRBD1 (5 bases). The CDR3 length is 15 residues. V was shortened by 0 bases and J by 4 bases, with 10 bases between the two germline ends. Germline V gives CDR1 SGHAT, CDR2 FQNNGV. The DNA of the CDR3 is TGTGCCAGCAGCTTAGACGCCCAGGGATACAATGAGCAGTTCTTC. Its translation is CASSLDAQGYNEQFF.

This clonotype was counted between two and nine times. V usage is TRBV2 and J usage is TRBJ1-5, with unresolved D. Germline V lookup: CDR1 SNHLY, CDR2 FYNNEI. The CDR3 covers 14 residues. Trimming cost V 3 bases and J 2 bases, with 8 bases left between them. CDR3 in DNA: TGTGCCAGCAGTGACCAGAGGGGCAATCAGCCCCAGCATTTT. The encoded protein is CASSDQRGNQPQHF.

There are many counts of this clonotype. This chain links TRBV11-2 with TRBJ2-3, with TRBD2 identical over 8 bases. The V gene's germline CDR1 is SGHAT and CDR2 FQNNGV. The CDR3 totals 15 residues. V trimming: 2 bases; J trimming: 5 bases; junction bases outside the gene matches: 6. CDR3 sequence reads: CASSLNGRAEDTQYF. The CDR3 nucleotides are TGTGCCAGCAGCTTAAACGGGAGGGCCGAAGATACGCAGTATTTT.

Many counts were recorded for this clonotype. The chain combines TRBV25-1 with TRBJ1-2; no reliable D call. The V gene's germline CDR1 is MGHDK and CDR2 SYGVNS. The V end lost 1 base, the J end lost 0 bases, and 9 bases lay between the germline ends. The CDR3 runs 15 residues. The CDR3 reads CASSELGLPNYGYTF. In DNA, the CDR3 is TGTGCCAGCAGTGAATTAGGCCTACCTAACTATGGCTACACCTTC.

This clonotype has a handful of counts. CDR3 protein: CSARGQSNQPQHF. The CDR3 nucleotides are TGCAGTGCTAGGGGGCAGAGCAATCAGCCCCAGCATTTT. The rearrangement uses TRBV20-1 and TRBJ1-5, with D possibly being TRBD1 (5 bases). There are 13 residues in the CDR3. Germline V gives CDR1 DFQATT, CDR2 SNEGSKA (reference sequence). V lost 3 bases, J lost 1 base, and 7 bases lay in between.

This clonotype was seen only a few times. The rearrangement links TRBV6-2 or TRBV6-3 to TRBJ2-7; D gene ambiguous. The V and J ends lost 8 bases and 0 bases respectively, with 8 bases between them. Per germline, CDR1 MNHEY and CDR2 SVGEGT. The CDR3 covers 12 residues. The CDR3 bases are TGTGCCAGCGAAGGGAACTCCTACGAGCAGTACTTC. Amino acid sequence: CASEGNSYEQYF.

There are a few counts of this clonotype. This rearrangement joins TRBV11-2 to TRBJ2-3; D unclear. Trimming removed 3 bases at V and 6 bases at J, with 7 bases between. Germline assignment: CDR1 SGHAT and CDR2 FQNNGV. CDR3 length: 12 amino acids. The CDR3 reads CASSFIIDTQYF. The DNA of the CDR3 is TGTGCCAGCAGCTTTATAATCGATACGCAGTATTTT. Full variable domain (missing parts from reference TRBV11-2 and TRBJ2-3): EAGVAQSPRYKIIEKRQSVAFWCNPISGHATLYWYQQILGQGPKLLIQFQNNGVVDDSQLPKDRFSAERLKGVDSTLKIQPAKLEDSAVYLCASSFIIDTQYFGPGTRLTVL.

The chain has TRBV6-2 or TRBV6-3 and TRBJ2-5; tentative D call: TRBD1 (5 bases). The germline CDR1 and CDR2 sequences are MNHEY and SVGEGT. The CDR3 runs to 14 residues. Trimming cost V 5 bases and J 6 bases, with 16 bases left between them. CDR3 in DNA: TGTGCCAGCAGTGACCGCGTAGGGGCGAAGACCCAGTACTTC. This gives the protein CASSDRVGAKTQYF.

This clonotype occurred a few times. The gene calls are TRBV20-1 and TRBJ2-3, with D possibly matching TRBD2 (5 bases). Germline V lookup: CDR1 DFQATT, CDR2 SNEGSKA (reference sequence). The V gene lost 1 base and the J gene lost 1 base, with 6 bases spanning the gap. This CDR3 is 13 amino acids long. The CDR3 sequence: CSARAGGTDTQYF. The CDR3 DNA reads TGCAGTGCTAGAGCCGGGGGCACAGATACGCAGTATTTT.

This clonotype was counted between two and nine times. This rearrangement joins TRBV19 to TRBJ1-5, with 8 bases identical to TRBD1. There are 13 residues in the CDR3. V was pared by 6 bases and J by 12 bases, with 10 bases of the junction left unmatched. The V gene's germline CDR1 is LNHDA and CDR2 SQIVND (reference sequence). In nucleotides, the CDR3 is TGTGCCAGTAGGTACAGGGGGGAGGACGGCCAGCATTTT. This gives the protein CASRYRGEDGQHF.

The chain uses TRBV15 and TRBJ1-5; TRBD1 aligns across 9 bases. This CDR3 is built from 17 residues. CDR1 LNHNV and CDR2 YYDKDF come from the germline V gene (reference sequence). Germline trimming cut 3 bases from V and 0 bases from J; bases unmatched to any gene: 6. DNA for the CDR3: TGTGCCACCAGCAGGGATCCGGGACAGGGTAGCAATCAGCCCCAGCATTTT. Translating gives CATSRDPGQGSNQPQHF. Complete variable domain (other parts from reference TRBV15 and TRBJ1-5): DAMVIQNPRYQVTQFGKPVTLSCSQTLNHNVMYWYQQKSSQAPKLLFHYYDKDFNNEADTPDNFQSRRPNTSFCFLDIRSPGLGDTAMYLCATSRDPGQGSNQPQHFGDGTRLSIL.

This clonotype was recorded at least ten times. The chain combines TRBV6-5 with TRBJ1-4; no definite D call. The V end lost 8 bases, the J end lost 8 bases, and 24 bases lay between the germline ends. Germline V lookup: CDR1 MNHEY, CDR2 SVGAGI. The CDR3 runs 16 residues. CDR3 region: CASSPTSPGGGEKLFF. The CDR3 nucleotides are TGTGCCAGCTCTCCGACGAGTCCGGGCGGCGGGGAAAAACTGTTTTTT.

This clonotype showed up just a few times. The V gene is TRBV29-1, the J gene TRBJ2-7; 11 bases are a match to TRBD1. Germline values: CDR1 SQVTM, CDR2 ANQGSEA. The CDR3 runs 14 residues. Germline trimming cut 1 base from V and 3 bases from J; bases unmatched to any gene: 2. The CDR3 protein is CSVEVGTGGYEQYF. CDR3 DNA sequence: TGCAGCGTTGAAGTAGGGACAGGGGGCTACGAGCAGTACTTC.

This clonotype appeared a few times. V and J are TRBV12-3 or TRBV12-4 and TRBJ1-2, with no clear D. V lost 1 base and J 5 bases, leaving 5 bases between the germline ends. The CDR3 consists of 12 residues. The CDR3 protein is CASSLERYGYTF. The CDR3 nucleotides are TGTGCCAGCAGTTTAGAGCGGTATGGCTACACCTTC.

This clonotype was picked up one time. The gene calls are TRBV7-2 and TRBJ2-7; 7 bases are shared with TRBD2. Germline lookup yields CDR1 SGHTA and CDR2 FQGNSA. The CDR3 contains 14 residues. J gave up 2 bases and V 5 bases, and 6 bases lay outside the gene matches. Here the CDR3 reads CASSPSGFAYEQYF. In DNA, the CDR3 is TGTGCCAGCAGCCCTAGCGGATTCGCCTACGAGCAGTACTTC.